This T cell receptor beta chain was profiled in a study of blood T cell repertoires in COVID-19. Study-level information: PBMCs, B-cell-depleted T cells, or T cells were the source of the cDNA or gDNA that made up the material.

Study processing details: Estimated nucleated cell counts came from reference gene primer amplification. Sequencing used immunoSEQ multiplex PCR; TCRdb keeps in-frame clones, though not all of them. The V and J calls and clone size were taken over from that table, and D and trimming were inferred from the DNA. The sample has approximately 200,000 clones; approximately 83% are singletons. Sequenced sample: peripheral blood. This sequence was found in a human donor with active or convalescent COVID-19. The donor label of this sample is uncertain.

Here the CDR3 DNA reads TGTGCCAGCGGCCTAGATGGCACAGATACGCAGTATTTT. Its translation: CASGLDGTDTQYF. The chain combines TRBV2 with TRBJ2-3; D remains ambiguous. In germline, CDR1 is SNHLY, CDR2 FYNNEI. The CDR3 loop spans 13 amino acids. Trimming stripped 8 bases from V and 1 base from J, with 10 bases between. The full variable domain, rest sourced from reference TRBV2 and TRBJ2-3, is EPEVTQTPSHQVTQMGQEVILRCVPISNHLYFYWYRQILGQKVEFLVSFYNNEISEKSEIFDDQFSVERPDGSNFTLKIRSTKLEDSAMYFCASGLDGTDTQYFGPGTRLTVL.